The 5 T cell receptor beta chains below come from one sample, sequenced in a study of blood T cell repertoires in COVID-19. Assay: immunoSEQ multiplex PCR; the TCRdb copy retains only in-frame clones and omits some. The table lists around 400,000 clones, around 87% of them singletons. The sample taken for sequencing was peripheral blood. These TCRs come from a woman between 25 and 40 years old with COVID-19, enrolled during active disease.

V and J are TRBV30 and TRBJ1-3; TRBD1 is a possible D gene (6 bases). V was shortened by 3 bases and J by 0 bases, with 15 bases between the two germline ends. Germline V gene lookup returns CDR1 GTSNPN and CDR2 SVGIG (reference sequence). The CDR3 extends over 16 amino acids. In DNA, the CDR3 is TGTGCCTGGAGGGGGTTCCTGGGACACTCTGGAAACACCATATATTTT. It codes for CAWRGFLGHSGNTIYF. The entire variable domain, with the rest obtained from reference TRBV30 and TRBJ1-3, is as follows: SQTIHQWPATLVQPVGSPLSLECTVEGTSNPNLYWYRQAAGRGLQLLFYSVGIGQISSEVPQNLSASRPQDRQFILSSKKLLLSDSGFYLCAWRGFLGHSGNTIYFGEGSWLTVV.

The rearrangement links TRBV4-1 to TRBJ1-1; perhaps TRBD1 as D (6 bases). The CDR3 has 14 amino acids. CDR1 is MGHRA and CDR2 is YSYEKL in the germline V gene. Trimming removed 3 bases from V and 1 base from J, with 9 bases in between. The CDR3 coding sequence is TGCGCCAGCAGCCAGGTGACAGGGAACACTGAAGCTTTCTTT. This gives the protein CASSQVTGNTEAFF.

The chain combines TRBV12-3 or TRBV12-4 with TRBJ1-6, with D possibly TRBD1 on 6 matching bases. Trimming took off 6 bases at V and 14 bases at J, with 17 bases between the two ends. CDR3 length: 13 residues. The DNA of the CDR3 is TGTGCCAGCAGCACGGGGACACGCGGGTCCCTCCACTTT. Encoded protein: CASSTGTRGSLHF.

This chain connects TRBV5-5 to TRBJ1-4, with a weak D call TRBD1 (5 bases). CDR1 and CDR2 from the germline V gene are SGHKS and YYEKEE (reference sequence). This CDR3 is built from 15 residues. The V gene lost 4 bases and the J gene lost 8 bases, with 18 bases spanning the gap. CDR3 bases: TGTGCCAGCAGCCCCGGGACTTCAGACTGGGAAAAACTGTTTTTT. It yields the protein CASSPGTSDWEKLFF.

The chain recombines TRBV7-2 with TRBJ2-7; 10 bases are shared with TRBD1. Germline assignment: CDR1 SGHTA and CDR2 FQGNSA. CDR3 size: 12 residues. With 9 bases clipped from V and 3 bases from J, the junction kept 2 bases outside the gene matches. The CDR3 DNA reads as TGTGCCAGTCGGACAGGGGGCTACGAGCAGTACTTC. The encoded protein is CASRTGGYEQYF.